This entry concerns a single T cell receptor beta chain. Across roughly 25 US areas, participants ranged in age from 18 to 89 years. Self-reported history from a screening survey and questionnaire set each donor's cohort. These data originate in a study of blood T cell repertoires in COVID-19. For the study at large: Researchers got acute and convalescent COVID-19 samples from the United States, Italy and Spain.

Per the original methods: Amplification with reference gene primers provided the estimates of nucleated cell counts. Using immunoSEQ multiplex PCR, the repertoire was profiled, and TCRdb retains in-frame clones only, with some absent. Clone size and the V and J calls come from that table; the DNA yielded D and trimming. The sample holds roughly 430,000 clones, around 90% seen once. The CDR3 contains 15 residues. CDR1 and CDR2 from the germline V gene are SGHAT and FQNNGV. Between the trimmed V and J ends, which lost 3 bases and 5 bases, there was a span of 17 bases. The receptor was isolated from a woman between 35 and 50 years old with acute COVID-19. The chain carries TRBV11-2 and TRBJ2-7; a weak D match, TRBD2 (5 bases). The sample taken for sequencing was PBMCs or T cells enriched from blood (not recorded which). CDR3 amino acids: CASSFNSGFVNEQYF. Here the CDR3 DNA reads TGTGCCAGCAGCTTCAACAGCGGTTTTGTGAACGAGCAGTACTTC.